The TCR beta chain under discussion was sequenced for a study of response to subunit inactivated influenza vaccine (dated by TCRdb to the late 2010s). As for the study more broadly: To follow how T cells responded to a trivalent subunit inactivated influenza vaccine, the researchers relied on deep quantitative profiling of the T cell receptor repertoire.

Reading from cysteine to phenylalanine, the CDR3 counts 15 amino acids. Here the CDR3 DNA is all that survives: 45 bases in frame from base 1. Trimming takes 2 bases from V and 7 bases from J, and the germline ends sit 15 bases apart. Via the germline V gene, CDR1 is ENHRY and CDR2 SYGVKD. Overall study results and their limits: According to the authors, only a limited number of new T cells may be recruited by each seasonal influenza vaccination.

Library method: RT-PCR. The instrument given in TCRdb is Illumina HiSeq 2500. Using fastp trimming at Q25 and MiXCR clonotype assembly, TCRdb reanalyzed the public sequencing data and kept in-frame beta chains. When rows share a CDR3 protein, they turn into one entry using the most common DNA and genes. The sample records about 700,000 distinct CDR3 sequences, approximately 14% of which are singletons. The ten largest clones add up to roughly 11% of the sample. Note on this clonotype: Its target antigen remains unknown. No per-base quality is available; no much larger clone lies one base away.

This TCR was sampled from a man in his forties or fifties who received an inactivated influenza vaccine. Donor details come from another sample of the same person, matched by shared clones. The sequence joins TRBV10-3 to TRBJ2-1; the D gene is possibly TRBD1, with 6 bases matching. This specimen consisted of PBMCs from blood, obtained approximately 12 days after vaccination. The CDR3 is CAISEGDKKTNEQFF. The nucleotide sequence reads as follows: TGTGCCATCAGTGAGGGGGACAAAAAGACAAATGAGCAGTTCTTC.